Shown below are 30 T cell receptor beta chains from a single sample sequenced in a study of shared clonotypes between healthy human individuals. The table came from immunoSEQ multiplex PCR; TCRdb's copy has only in-frame clones and leaves some out. Among about 960,000 clones, about three quarters were seen once, and the ten largest hold approximately 1.5%. Sequencing was performed on memory CD4+ T cells sorted from blood. Described subset: CD45RA-negative fraction. These receptors were obtained from a man between 18 and 35 years old in good health.

The genes are TRBV9 and TRBJ1-1, with unresolved D. The length of the CDR3 is 16 residues. V lost 1 base, J lost 0 bases, and 13 bases lay in between. Looked up from germline, CDR1 is SGDLS and CDR2 is YYNGEE. The CDR3 region is CASSVNPGGMNTEAFF. For the CDR3, the DNA is TGTGCCAGCAGCGTAAACCCAGGAGGTATGAACACTGAAGCTTTCTTT. The full variable domain, rest sourced from reference TRBV9 and TRBJ1-1, is DSGVTQTPKHLITATGQRVTLRCSPRSGDLSVYWYQQSLDQGLQFLIQYYNGEERAKGNILERFSAQQFPDLHSELNLSSLELGDSALYFCASSVNPGGMNTEAFFGQGTRLTVV.

There are a few counts of this clone. The chain employs TRBV11-2 and TRBJ2-6, with D hard to call. Germline CDR1 SGHAT, CDR2 FQNNGV. V lost 1 base and J lost 0, with 10 bases in between. The CDR3 sequence is 17 residues long. The CDR3 loop reads CASSLGALGSGANVLTF. The CDR3 DNA sequence: TGTGCCAGCAGCTTAGGGGCTTTGGGCTCTGGGGCCAACGTCCTGACTTTC. The entire variable domain, with the rest obtained from reference TRBV11-2 and TRBJ2-6, is as follows: EAGVAQSPRYKIIEKRQSVAFWCNPISGHATLYWYQQILGQGPKLLIQFQNNGVVDDSQLPKDRFSAERLKGVDSTLKIQPAKLEDSAVYLCASSLGALGSGANVLTFGAGSRLTVL.

The chain combines TRBV7-6 with TRBJ2-3, with TRBD2 matching over 10 bases. J was trimmed by 4 bases and V by 4 bases; bases with no gene match: 14. Per the germline V gene, CDR1 is SGHVS and CDR2 is FNYEAQ. CDR3 length: 18 residues. The CDR3 here is CASSSQGGLAGESDTQYF. As DNA, the CDR3 is TGTGCCAGCAGCTCCCAAGGGGGCCTAGCGGGAGAGTCAGATACGCAGTATTTT.

The gene calls are TRBV11-3 and TRBJ2-3; TRBD2 aligns across 14 bases. V shed 3 bases and J 1 base; nucleotides not matched to a gene: 6. CDR1 and CDR2 (germline): SGHNT, YENEEA. The length of the CDR3 is 18 residues. The CDR3 here is CASSFGLAGGSGTDTQYF. The CDR3 bases are TGTGCCAGCAGCTTCGGACTAGCGGGAGGTTCGGGCACAGATACGCAGTATTTT.

The chain has TRBV10-3 and TRBJ2-2; D is unclear. V was trimmed by 8 bases and J by 2 bases, leaving 12 bases between them. CDR1 and CDR2 from the germline V gene are ENHRY and SYGVKD. The CDR3 contains 14 residues. The CDR3 protein is CAISLEDNTGELFF. For the CDR3, the DNA is TGTGCCATCTCCTTAGAAGACAACACCGGGGAGCTGTTTTTT.

The chain uses TRBV10-1 and TRBJ1-1; no clear D. The CDR3 runs to 14 residues. Trimming shortened V by 5 bases and J by 0 bases, and 10 bases separated the two germline ends. From germline, CDR1 is WNHNN and CDR2 SYGVQD (reference sequence). CDR3 loop: CASSPSGLNTEAFF. For the CDR3, the DNA is TGCGCCAGCAGTCCATCAGGTTTGAACACTGAAGCTTTCTTT.

V and J are TRBV9 and TRBJ1-6; TRBD1 aligns across 8 bases. Germline-derived CDR1 and CDR2 are SGDLS and YYNGEE. Trimming at V came to 4 bases and at J to 10 bases, leaving 4 bases not matched to a gene. The CDR3 is made up of 13 amino acids. CDR3 residues: CASSTGGDSPLHF. For the CDR3, the DNA is TGTGCCAGCAGCACAGGGGGGGACTCACCCCTCCACTTT.

The chain couples TRBV27 to TRBJ2-7; D unresolved. The CDR3 is made up of 14 amino acids. Deletions cut 4 bases from V and 0 bases from J, with 10 bases between. The germline V gene encodes CDR1 MNHEY and CDR2 SMNVEV (reference sequence). The CDR3 region is CASSSQRTSYEQYF. CDR3 bases: TGTGCCAGCAGTTCCCAAAGGACCTCCTACGAGCAGTACTTC.

This clone showed up just a few times. Within the sample, other DNA sequences also encode this same CDR3. The chain has TRBV9 and TRBJ1-1; D is unresolved. This CDR3 comprises 13 residues. Trimming removed 1 base at V and 0 bases at J, with 4 bases between. Germline-derived CDR1 and CDR2 are SGDLS and YYNGEE. For the CDR3, the DNA is TGTGCCAGCAGCGTAAGCCTGAACACTGAAGCTTTCTTT. Translated, it gives CASSVSLNTEAFF.

The chain carries TRBV19 and TRBJ2-7; perhaps TRBD2 as D (6 bases). The germline V gene has CDR1 LNHDA and CDR2 SQIVND (reference sequence). The length of the CDR3 is 12 residues. V lost 6 bases and J lost 3, with 9 bases in between. The CDR3, as DNA: TGTGCCAGTAGCCTTAGCGGCTACGAGCAGTACTTC. Encoded protein: CASSLSGYEQYF.

The V call is TRBV10-1, the J call TRBJ2-2, with 8 bases fitting TRBD1. The V gene's germline CDR1 is WNHNN and CDR2 SYGVQD (reference sequence). The length of the CDR3 is 16 residues. The V segment lost 3 bases and the J segment 3 bases; nucleotides outside the gene matches: 6. This chain's CDR3 is CASSDPGRGHTGELFF. CDR3 DNA: TGCGCCAGCAGTGACCCGGGCAGGGGGCACACCGGGGAGCTGTTTTTT.

V and J are TRBV6-1 and TRBJ1-1; no clear D. V shed 8 bases and J shed 2 bases, with 12 bases lying between them. In germline, CDR1 is MNHNS, CDR2 SASEGT. The CDR3 consists of 13 residues. The CDR3 coding sequence is TGTGCCAGCGGATTTCGGGAAAACACTGAAGCTTTCTTT. As protein: CASGFRENTEAFF.

A few counts support this clone. The J gene is TRBJ2-7, the V gene TRBV6-1; D possibly corresponds to TRBD2 (5 bases). This CDR3 comprises 14 residues. V dropped 2 bases and J dropped 0 bases, with 8 bases sitting between them. Germline loops: CDR1 MNHNS, CDR2 SASEGT. This CDR3 reads CASSEWRASYEQYF. DNA of the CDR3: TGTGCCAGCAGTGAATGGCGGGCCTCCTACGAGCAGTACTTC.

The J gene is TRBJ1-2, the V gene TRBV5-1; 8 nucleotides agree with TRBD1. The CDR3 consists of 13 residues. Trimming took 4 bases from V and 8 from J; bases not matched to a gene: 7. Germline lookup yields CDR1 SGHRS and CDR2 YFSETQ. CDR3 sequence: CASSPDRAAGYTF. For the CDR3, the DNA is TGCGCCAGCAGCCCGGACAGGGCGGCGGGCTACACCTTC.

The rearrangement uses TRBV2 and TRBJ1-5; D remains ambiguous. V lost 4 bases and J 9 bases, leaving 4 bases between the germline ends. Germline CDR1 is SNHLY and CDR2 is FYNNEI. CDR3 length equals 10 residues. The CDR3 is CASSVGPQHF. For the CDR3, the DNA is TGTGCCAGCAGTGTAGGGCCCCAGCATTTT. The variable domain in full, with the rest retrieved from reference TRBV2 and TRBJ1-5, is EPEVTQTPSHQVTQMGQEVILRCVPISNHLYFYWYRQILGQKVEFLVSFYNNEISEKSEIFDDQFSVERPDGSNFTLKIRSTKLEDSAMYFCASSVGPQHFGDGTRLSIL.

The chain carries TRBV2 and TRBJ1-4; the D gene is possibly TRBD1 (6 bases). V lost 0 bases to trimming and J lost 5 bases, with 10 bases between them. CDR1 is SNHLY, CDR2 FYNNEI, per germline. This CDR3 has 15 residues. The CDR3 loop reads CASSEAGTLNEKLFF. In DNA form, the CDR3 reads TGTGCCAGCAGTGAAGCCGGGACACTGAATGAAAAACTGTTTTTT. Full variable domain (remainder filled in from reference TRBV2 and TRBJ1-4): EPEVTQTPSHQVTQMGQEVILRCVPISNHLYFYWYRQILGQKVEFLVSFYNNEISEKSEIFDDQFSVERPDGSNFTLKIRSTKLEDSAMYFCASSEAGTLNEKLFFGSGTQLSVL.

CDR3 bases: TGTGCCAGCAGCCTCGAGGACGAGCAGTACTTC. It codes for CASSLEDEQYF. The rearrangement uses TRBV7-9 and TRBJ2-7; D remains ambiguous. V was pared by 5 bases and J by 5 bases, with 7 bases between. The germline V gene encodes CDR1 SEHNR and CDR2 FQNEAQ (reference sequence). This CDR3 is 11 amino acids long.

The rearrangement links TRBV5-1 to TRBJ2-7; TRBD1 might be the D (5 bases). The V gene's germline CDR1 is SGHRS and CDR2 YFSETQ. The CDR3 totals 14 residues. V was clipped by 1 base and J by 6 bases, with 14 bases between them. The CDR3 region is CASSLNPGLGEQYF. The CDR3 DNA reads as TGCGCCAGCAGCTTGAATCCAGGGTTGGGCGAGCAGTACTTC. Using reference TRBV5-1 and TRBJ2-7 for the parts outside the CDR3, the full variable domain is KAGVTQTPRYLIKTRGQQVTLSCSPISGHRSVSWYQQTPGQGLQFLFEYFSETQRNKGNFPGRFSGRQFSNSRSEMNVSTLELGDSALYLCASSLNPGLGEQYFGPGTRLTVT.

The V gene is TRBV5-6, the J gene TRBJ2-4, with TRBD1 as a possible D gene (6 bases). This CDR3 has 15 amino acids. Germline V gene lookup returns CDR1 SGHDT and CDR2 YYEEEE. V was cut by 2 bases and J by 4 bases, with 13 bases left in between. The CDR3 coding sequence is TGTGCCAGCAGCTTCAGAACCGGGACAAAAAACATTCAGTACTTC. As protein: CASSFRTGTKNIQYF. Drawing the rest from reference TRBV5-6 and TRBJ2-4, the complete variable domain is DAGVTQSPTHLIKTRGQQVTLRCSPKSGHDTVSWYQQALGQGPQFIFQYYEEEERQRGNFPDRFSGHQFPNYSSELNVNALLLGDSALYLCASSFRTGTKNIQYFGAGTRLSVL.

The chain uses TRBV2 and TRBJ2-2, with TRBD2 as a possible D gene (6 bases). The V gene lost 6 bases and the J gene lost 1 base, with 9 bases spanning the gap. CDR3 length: 14 residues. Germline V gene lookup returns CDR1 SNHLY and CDR2 FYNNEI. The CDR3, as DNA: TGTGCCAGCAGACTTAGCGGGAACACCGGGGAGCTGTTTTTT. It is translated as CASRLSGNTGELFF.

This chain uses TRBV6-1 with TRBJ1-6; TRBD1 might be the D (5 bases). CDR1 MNHNS and CDR2 SASEGT come from the germline V gene. Trimming left V 1 base short and J 9 bases short, with 13 bases between. This CDR3 is built from 15 residues. CDR3: CASSEVGPQGSPLHF. The CDR3 DNA sequence: TGTGCCAGCAGTGAAGTCGGGCCCCAGGGTTCACCCCTCCACTTT.

The genes are TRBV2 and TRBJ1-2; D gene ambiguous. Trimming stripped 0 bases from V and 2 bases from J, with 7 bases between. The CDR3 spans 14 residues. The germline V gene encodes CDR1 SNHLY and CDR2 FYNNEI. The CDR3 region is CASSEATKNYGYTF. CDR3 in DNA: TGTGCCAGCAGTGAAGCCACAAAGAACTATGGCTACACCTTC.

On this clone itself: A read error may account for a junction end that differs from germline. The chain carries TRBV6-1 and TRBJ1-4; D gene unclear. The CDR3 contains 14 residues. CDR1 and CDR2 (germline): MNHNS, SASEGT. The CDR3 here is CASSEALNTPGGLF. DNA of the CDR3: TGTGCCAGCAGTGAAGCCCTAAATACCCCGGGCGGGCTTTTT.

A remark on this clone: The sample has other DNA sequences that encode this CDR3 too. J is TRBJ2-7 and V is TRBV7-2; D is possibly TRBD2 (6 bases). V lost 5 bases to trimming and J lost 0 bases, with 11 bases between them. This CDR3 region has 14 residues. The germline CDR1 and CDR2 sequences are SGHTA and FQGNSA. As DNA, the CDR3 is TGTGCCAGCAGCCCTCGACTAGACTCCTACGAGCAGTACTTC. Translating it yields CASSPRLDSYEQYF.

In its sample, this clone was seen a few times. J is TRBJ2-4 and V is TRBV5-6; D is ambiguous. This CDR3 comprises 14 residues. Trimming left V 1 base short and J 1 base short, with 6 bases between. Germline V gene data show CDR1 as SGHDT and CDR2 as YYEEEE. CDR3 nucleotide sequence: TGTGCCAGCAGCTTGTATGGGGCCAAAAACATTCAGTACTTC. It translates to CASSLYGAKNIQYF.

Regarding this clone: Other nucleotide sequences from this sample produce the same CDR3. The CDR3 DNA reads TGTGCCAGTAGTATACAGGGTGGGTACAATGAGCAGTTCTTC. Translated, it gives CASSIQGGYNEQFF. The gene calls are TRBV19 and TRBJ2-1; D is perhaps TRBD1 (5 bases). The CDR3 loop spans 14 amino acids. CDR1 and CDR2 (germline): LNHDA, SQIVND (reference sequence). Trimming cost V 2 bases and J 4 bases, with 9 bases left between them.

The chain carries TRBV29-1 and TRBJ2-7; no reliable D call. V was trimmed by 6 bases and J by 3 bases, leaving 24 bases between them. Looked up from germline, CDR1 is SQVTM and CDR2 is ANQGSEA. The CDR3 length is 16 residues. CDR3 loop: CSVGTIGSIPGYEQYF. The CDR3 DNA reads as TGCAGCGTCGGTACTATCGGATCTATCCCAGGCTACGAGCAGTACTTC.

The chain links TRBV6-5 to TRBJ2-5; D call uncertain. From germline, CDR1 is MNHEY and CDR2 SVGAGI. This CDR3 has 13 amino acids. Trimming took off 4 bases at V and 8 bases at J, with 14 bases between the two ends. The CDR3 DNA reads as TGTGCCAGCAGTTCCCTCCGCGGAGCAACCCAGTACTTC. Amino acid sequence: CASSSLRGATQYF.

V and J are TRBV19 and TRBJ1-4; 7 bases align to TRBD1. Looked up from germline, CDR1 is LNHDA and CDR2 is SQIVND (reference sequence). CDR3 size: 16 residues. J was trimmed by 3 bases and V by 3 bases; bases with no gene match: 7. CDR3 loop: CASSMPQGGANEKLFF. The CDR3, as DNA: TGTGCCAGTAGTATGCCTCAGGGGGGGGCTAATGAAAAACTGTTTTTT.

The chain couples TRBV6-5 to TRBJ2-5; D may be TRBD1 or TRBD2 (5 bases each). With 4 bases removed from V and 11 bases from J, the gap between germline ends came to 17 bases. The V gene's germline CDR1 is MNHEY and CDR2 SVGAGI. CDR3 length: 13 residues. The CDR3 region has the DNA TGTGCCAGCAGTTTGCCCGGGACCACCGGGCAGTACTTC. This gives the protein CASSLPGTTGQYF.